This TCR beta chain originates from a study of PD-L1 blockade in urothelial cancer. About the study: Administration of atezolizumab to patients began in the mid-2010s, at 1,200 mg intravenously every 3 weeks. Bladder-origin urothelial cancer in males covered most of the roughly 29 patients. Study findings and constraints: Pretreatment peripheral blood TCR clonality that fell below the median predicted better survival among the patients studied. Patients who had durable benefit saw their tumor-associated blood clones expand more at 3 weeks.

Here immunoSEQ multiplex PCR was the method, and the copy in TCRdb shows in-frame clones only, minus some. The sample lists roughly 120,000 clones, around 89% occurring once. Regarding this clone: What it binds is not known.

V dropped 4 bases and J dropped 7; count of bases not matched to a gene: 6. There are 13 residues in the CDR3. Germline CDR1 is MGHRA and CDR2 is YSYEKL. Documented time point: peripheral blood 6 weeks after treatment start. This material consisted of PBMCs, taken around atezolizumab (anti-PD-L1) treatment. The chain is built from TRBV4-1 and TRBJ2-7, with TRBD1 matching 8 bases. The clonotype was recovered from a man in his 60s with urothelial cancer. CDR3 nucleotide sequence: TGCGCCAGCAGCCGGGACAGGACGGGAGAGCAGTACTTC. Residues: CASSRDRTGEQYF.